This T cell receptor (beta chain) emerged from a study of T cells in narcolepsy. Sequencing used immunoSEQ multiplex PCR; TCRdb keeps in-frame clones, though not all of them. The data contain roughly 34,000 clones, around 80% of them singletons. On this clone: Antigen: not known.

The V gene lost 5 bases and the J gene lost 4 bases, with 14 bases spanning the gap. The CDR3 contains 14 residues. Germline V gene data show CDR1 as SGHTA and CDR2 as FQGNSA. Points from the study as a whole: Autoreactive HCRT-specific and TRIB2-specific clonotypes were marked in same-patient CSF-versus-blood CD4+ comparisons. Blood of same and different patients, but not healthy controls, reportedly held recurring autoreactive clonotypes.

The receptor's source is a human donor with narcolepsy. The V and J genes are TRBV7-2 and TRBJ1-2; no reliable D call. The sequenced material came from CD45RA- memory CD4+ T cells from PBMCs. The chain's CDR3 is CASSLRPPTYGYTF. The CDR3 DNA sequence: TGTGCCAGCAGCCTTCGACCGCCAACCTATGGCTACACCTTC.